These 7 T cell receptor beta chains were all obtained from the same sample, sequenced in a study of T cell repertoires in cytomegalovirus infection. TCRdb ran MiXCR on the reads and lists one entry per CDR3 protein. The sample yields fewer than 550,000 distinct CDR3 sequences, roughly 31% seen once. Sequencing was performed on PBMCs. These receptors were obtained from a human donor in good health (CMV status not recorded). Some clones in this sample may be carry-over from other donors' samples.

J is TRBJ1-4 and V is TRBV18; D may be TRBD1 (5 bases). Germline V lookup: CDR1 KGHSH, CDR2 LQKENI. V dropped 5 bases and J dropped 0 bases, with 7 bases sitting between them. The CDR3 length is 14 residues. The CDR3 spells CASSNRTTNEKLFF. Here the CDR3 DNA reads TGTGCCAGCTCAAACAGGACAACTAATGAAAAACTGTTTTTT. The variable domain in full, with the rest retrieved from reference TRBV18 and TRBJ1-4, is NAGVMQNPRHLVRRRGQEARLRCSPMKGHSHVYWYRQLPEEGLKFMVYLQKENIIDESGMPKERFSAEFPKEGPSILRIQQVVRGDSAAYFCASSNRTTNEKLFFGSGTQLSVL.

The J gene is TRBJ1-1, the V gene TRBV6-1, with 8 bases that match TRBD1. V gave up 5 bases and J gave up 1 base; unmatched junction bases: 6. The CDR3 runs 15 residues. Looked up from germline, CDR1 is MNHNS and CDR2 is SASEGT. The CDR3 DNA reads as TGTGCCAGCAGTTTACACGACAGGGGGAACACTGAAGCTTTCTTT. This sequence encodes CASSLHDRGNTEAFF.

The V call is TRBV6-1, the J call TRBJ1-5, with TRBD1 identical over 11 bases. With 2 bases clipped from V and 4 bases from J, the junction kept 4 bases outside the gene matches. This CDR3 has 16 residues. Looked up from germline, CDR1 is MNHNS and CDR2 is SASEGT. CDR3 DNA: TGTGCCAGCAGTGAAAGGAGGGACAGGGGGAATCAGCCCCAGCATTTT. It translates to CASSERRDRGNQPQHF.

The chain uses TRBV12-3 or TRBV12-4 and TRBJ2-1, with a possible D match to TRBD2 (7 bases). The CDR3 spans 16 residues. The germline V and J ends were trimmed by 3 bases and 9 bases, with 21 bases remaining between them. CDR3 amino acids: CASSFQAGHLYPEQFF. Here the CDR3 DNA reads TGTGCCAGCAGTTTCCAAGCGGGACATCTTTACCCTGAGCAGTTCTTC.

A remark on this clonotype: The CDR3 does not end in the conserved phenylalanine or tryptophan, so this is likely a read error. V and J are TRBV9 and TRBJ2-3, with a weak D call TRBD2 (6 bases). There are 16 residues in the CDR3. V lost 0 bases and J 4 bases, leaving 15 bases between the germline ends. The germline V gene encodes CDR1 SGDLS and CDR2 YYNGEE. The chain's CDR3 is CASSVAPGGGSDTQYC. For the CDR3, the DNA is TGTGCCAGCAGCGTAGCCCCCGGGGGAGGTTCAGATACGCAGTATTGT.

The sample holds a few counts of this clonotype. This chain connects TRBV6-1 to TRBJ1-2; D gene unclear. This CDR3 spans 20 amino acids. V was clipped by 3 bases and J by 0 bases, with 26 bases between them. The germline V gene encodes CDR1 MNHNS and CDR2 SASEGT. In DNA, the CDR3 is TGTGCCAGCAGTGACCCTCTAAGTGGGCCCCGGATTCGGTCTAACTATGGCTACACCTTC. It translates to CASSDPLSGPRIRSNYGYTF.

This clonotype was seen a few times. The chain recombines TRBV7-2 with TRBJ2-5, with a possible D match to TRBD1 (6 bases). Germline V gives CDR1 SGHTA, CDR2 FQGNSA. Trimming cost V 0 bases and J 3 bases, with 8 bases left between them. The CDR3 spans 14 residues. Written as DNA, the CDR3 is TGTGCCAGCAGCTTAGCGACAGGCAAAGAGACCCAGTACTTC. Translated, it gives CASSLATGKETQYF.